The subject of this entry is one T cell receptor beta chain. This specimen belongs to a study of blood T cell repertoires in COVID-19. Study-wide context: The United States, Italy and Spain were the sources of the acute and convalescent COVID-19 samples. PBMCs, B-cell-depleted T cells, or T cells were the source of the cDNA or gDNA that made up the material.

In the source study's methods: Using reference gene primer amplification, nucleated cell counts were estimated. Sequencing was performed with immunoSEQ multiplex PCR; in TCRdb, only in-frame clones are kept and a portion is missing. V and J calls and clone size are given by that table; D and trimming were obtained from the DNA. The sample includes about 140,000 clones, over 70% of them seen just once. This CDR3 contains 18 residues. Trimming cost V 3 bases and J 4 bases; bases outside gene matches: 11. Germline V gene data show CDR1 as LNHDA and CDR2 as SQIVND (reference sequence). The specimen sequenced was peripheral blood. The receptor was derived from a man aged 55 to 70 with active or convalescent COVID-19. The chain carries TRBV19 and TRBJ2-7; 14 bases fit TRBD2. The CDR3 here is CASSIKAGTSGSPYEQYF. DNA of the CDR3: TGTGCCAGTAGTATCAAGGCCGGGACTAGCGGGAGTCCATACGAGCAGTACTTC. The variable domain in full, with the rest retrieved from reference TRBV19 and TRBJ2-7, is DGGITQSPKYLFRKEGQNVTLSCEQNLNHDAMYWYRQDPGQGLRLIYYSQIVNDFQKGDIAEGYSVSREKKESFPLTVTSAQKNPTAFYLCASSIKAGTSGSPYEQYFGPGTRLTVT.